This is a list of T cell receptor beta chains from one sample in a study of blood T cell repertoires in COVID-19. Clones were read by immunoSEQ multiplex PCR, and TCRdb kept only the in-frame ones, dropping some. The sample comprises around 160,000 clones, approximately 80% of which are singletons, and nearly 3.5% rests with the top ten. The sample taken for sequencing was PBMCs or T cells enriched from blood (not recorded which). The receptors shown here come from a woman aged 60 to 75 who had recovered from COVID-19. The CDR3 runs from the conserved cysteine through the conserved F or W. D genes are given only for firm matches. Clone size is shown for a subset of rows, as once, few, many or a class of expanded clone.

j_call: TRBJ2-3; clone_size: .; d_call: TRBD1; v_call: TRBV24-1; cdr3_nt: TGTGCCACCAGTGACCCGGGGACAGACCACACAGATACGCAGTATTTT; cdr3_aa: CATSDPGTDHTDTQYF
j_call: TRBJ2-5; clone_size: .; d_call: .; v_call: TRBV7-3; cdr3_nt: TGTGCCAGCAGCACGACTGAAGCGGAGACCCAGTACTTC; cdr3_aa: CASSTTEAETQYF
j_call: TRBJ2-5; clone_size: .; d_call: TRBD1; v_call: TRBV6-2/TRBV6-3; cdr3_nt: TGTGCCAGCAGCCTCGGGACAGCTAAAGAGACCCAGTACTTC; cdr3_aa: CASSLGTAKETQYF
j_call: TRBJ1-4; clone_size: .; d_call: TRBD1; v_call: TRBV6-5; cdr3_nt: TGTGCCACCGCACGACAGGGTGAAAAACTGTTTTTT; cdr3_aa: CATARQGEKLFF
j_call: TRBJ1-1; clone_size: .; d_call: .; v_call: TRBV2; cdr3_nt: TGTGCCAGCACCGGGGAGACAGGCCTTGAAGCTTTCTTT; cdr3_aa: CASTGETGLEAFF
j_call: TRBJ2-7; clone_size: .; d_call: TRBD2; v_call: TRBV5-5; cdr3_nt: TGTGCCAGCAGTCGAGCGGGGCGGGAGAGCTCCTACGAGCAGTACTTC; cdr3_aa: CASSRAGRESSYEQYF
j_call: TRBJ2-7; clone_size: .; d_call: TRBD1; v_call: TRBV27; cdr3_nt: TGTGCCAGCAGACCCCCCGGGACAGGGACCTACGAGCAGTACTTC; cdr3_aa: CASRPPGTGTYEQYF
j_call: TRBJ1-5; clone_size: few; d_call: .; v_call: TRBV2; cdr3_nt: TGTGCCAGCAGTGAAGAGGGGAATCAGCCCCAGCATTTT; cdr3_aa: CASSEEGNQPQHF
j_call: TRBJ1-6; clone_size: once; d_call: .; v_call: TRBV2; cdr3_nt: TGTGCCAGCAGTGAAACAGGGTCCTATAATTCACCCCTCCACTTT; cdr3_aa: CASSETGSYNSPLHF
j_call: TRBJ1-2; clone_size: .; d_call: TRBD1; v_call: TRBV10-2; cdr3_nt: TGCGCCAGCAGTGTTACCTACAGGGGGAACTATGGCTACACCTTC; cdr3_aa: CASSVTYRGNYGYTF
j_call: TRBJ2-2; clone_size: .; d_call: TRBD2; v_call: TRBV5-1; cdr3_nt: TGCGCCAGCAGCCCCCGACTAGCCGCGAACACCGGGGAGCTGTTTTTT; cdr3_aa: CASSPRLAANTGELFF
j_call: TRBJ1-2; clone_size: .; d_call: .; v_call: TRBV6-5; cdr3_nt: TGTGCCAGCAGTCACGACAAGTGGGGCTACACCTTC; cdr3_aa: CASSHDKWGYTF
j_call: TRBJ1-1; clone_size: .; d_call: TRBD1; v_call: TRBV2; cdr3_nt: TGTGCCAGCTTAGATGGACAGGGTAGGGGGAACACTGAAGCTTTCTTT; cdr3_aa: CASLDGQGRGNTEAFF
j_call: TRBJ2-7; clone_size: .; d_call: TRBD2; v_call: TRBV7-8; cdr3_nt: TGTGCCAGCAGCTTAGGATCTAGCGGGGGTGATTGGGAGCAGTACTTC; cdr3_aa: CASSLGSSGGDWEQYF
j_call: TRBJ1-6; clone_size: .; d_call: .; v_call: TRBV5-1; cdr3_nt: TGCGCCAGCAGTCAAACGGGAGGTAATTCACCCCTCCACTTT; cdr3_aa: CASSQTGGNSPLHF
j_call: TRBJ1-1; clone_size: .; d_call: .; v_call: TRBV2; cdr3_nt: TGTGCCAGCATGATAGAAGGGGATACTGAAGCTTTCTTT; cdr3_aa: CASMIEGDTEAFF
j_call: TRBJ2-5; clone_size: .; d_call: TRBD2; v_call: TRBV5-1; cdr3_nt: TGCGCCAGCAGCACTTGGCCAGCGGGGGGAGAGACCCAGTACTTC; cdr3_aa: CASSTWPAGGETQYF
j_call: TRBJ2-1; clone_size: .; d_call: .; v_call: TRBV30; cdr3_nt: TGTGCCTGGAAGGTCGGGGGAGAGTACAATGAGCAGTTCTTC; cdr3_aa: CAWKVGGEYNEQFF
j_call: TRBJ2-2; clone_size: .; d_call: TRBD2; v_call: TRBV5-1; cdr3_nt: TGCGCCAGCAGCTTGTGGGCGGGACTACCTGCCGGGGAGCTGTTTTTT; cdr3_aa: CASSLWAGLPAGELFF
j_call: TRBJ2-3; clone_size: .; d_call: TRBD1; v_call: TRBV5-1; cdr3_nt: TGCGCCAGCAACCCCGACAGGGACCCAGATACGCAGTATTTT; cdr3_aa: CASNPDRDPDTQYF
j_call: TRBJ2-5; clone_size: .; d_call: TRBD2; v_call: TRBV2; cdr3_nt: TGTGCCAGCGGAGGGACTAGCGGCTCGGAGACCCAGTACTTC; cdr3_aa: CASGGTSGSETQYF
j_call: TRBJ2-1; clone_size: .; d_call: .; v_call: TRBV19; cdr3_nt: TGTGCCACCTGGACTCGGGCAGGGGACAATGAGCAGTTCTTC; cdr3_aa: CATWTRAGDNEQFF
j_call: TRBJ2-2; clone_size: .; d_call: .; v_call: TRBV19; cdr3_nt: TGTGCCAGTAGTTCACGAGCCTTTAACACCGGGGAGCTGTTTTTT; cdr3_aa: CASSSRAFNTGELFF
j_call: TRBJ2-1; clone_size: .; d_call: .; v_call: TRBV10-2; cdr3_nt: TGCGCCAGCTCCCGGGGGCTAGCGGCCTACAATGAGCAGTTCTTC; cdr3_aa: CASSRGLAAYNEQFF
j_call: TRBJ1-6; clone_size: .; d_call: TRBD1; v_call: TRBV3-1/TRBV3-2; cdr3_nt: TGTGCCAGCAGCCAAGCAGGGGGCAATTCACCCCTCCACTTT; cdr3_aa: CASSQAGGNSPLHF
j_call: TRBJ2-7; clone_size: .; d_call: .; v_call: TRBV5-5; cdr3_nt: TGTGCCAGCAGCCCCGTAGCATCCAGATATAGCTCCTACGAGCAGTACTTC; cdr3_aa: CASSPVASRYSSYEQYF
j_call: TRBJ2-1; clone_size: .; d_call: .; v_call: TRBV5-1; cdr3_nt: TGCGCCAGCAGCTCCCTTTGGACAGACAATGAGCAGTTCTTC; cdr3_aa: CASSSLWTDNEQFF
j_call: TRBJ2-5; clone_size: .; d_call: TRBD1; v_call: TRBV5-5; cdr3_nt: TGTGCCAGCAGCCAGGGACAGGGAGGGATTGAGACCCAGTACTTC; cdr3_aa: CASSQGQGGIETQYF
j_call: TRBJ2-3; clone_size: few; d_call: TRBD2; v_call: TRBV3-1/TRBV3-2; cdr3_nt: TGTGCCAGCAGCCCCCGGACTAGCGGGGGAGCAGATACGCAGTATTTT; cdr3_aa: CASSPRTSGGADTQYF
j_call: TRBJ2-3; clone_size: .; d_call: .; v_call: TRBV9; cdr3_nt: TGTGCCAGCAGCACATCTCCGAACCCGGATACGCAGTATTTT; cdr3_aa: CASSTSPNPDTQYF
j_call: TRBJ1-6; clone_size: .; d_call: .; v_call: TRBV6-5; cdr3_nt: TGTGCCAGCAGGATGCAGGATTCACCCCTCCACTTT; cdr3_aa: CASRMQDSPLHF
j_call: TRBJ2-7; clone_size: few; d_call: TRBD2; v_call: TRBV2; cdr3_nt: TGTGCCAGCAGTGAGGGGCGGGGGGCCTACGAGCAGTACTTC; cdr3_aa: CASSEGRGAYEQYF
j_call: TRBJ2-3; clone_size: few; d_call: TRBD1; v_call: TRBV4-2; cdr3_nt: TGTGCCAGCAGCCAAGAAGGACAGGGATACACAGATACGCAGTATTTT; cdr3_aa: CASSQEGQGYTDTQYF
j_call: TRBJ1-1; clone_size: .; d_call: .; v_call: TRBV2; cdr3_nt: TGTGCCAGCAAGGGACAACACCTCATGAACACTGAAGCTTTCTTT; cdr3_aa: CASKGQHLMNTEAFF
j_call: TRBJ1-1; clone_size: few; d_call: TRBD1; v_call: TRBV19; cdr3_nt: TGTGCCAGTAGTCGGGACAGGGCCTACACTGAAGCTTTCTTT; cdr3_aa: CASSRDRAYTEAFF
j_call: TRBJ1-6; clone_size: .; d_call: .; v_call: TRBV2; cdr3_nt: TGTGCCAGCAGTGAACGCAGGGGAGTGAGCAATTCACCCCTCCACTTT; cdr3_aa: CASSERRGVSNSPLHF
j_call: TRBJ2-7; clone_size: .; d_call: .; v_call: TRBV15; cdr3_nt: TGTGCCACCAGCAGAGATCCCAGCTACGAGCAGTACTTC; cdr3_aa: CATSRDPSYEQYF
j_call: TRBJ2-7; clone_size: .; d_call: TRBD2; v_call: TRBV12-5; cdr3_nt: TGTGCTAGTGCCCTGGAAGGACTAGCGGGGGAGCAGTACTTC; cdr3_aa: CASALEGLAGEQYF
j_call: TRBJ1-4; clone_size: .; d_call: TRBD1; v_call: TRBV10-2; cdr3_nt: TGCGCCAGCGCCGGGACAGCCATTAATGAAAAACTGTTTTTT; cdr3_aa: CASAGTAINEKLFF
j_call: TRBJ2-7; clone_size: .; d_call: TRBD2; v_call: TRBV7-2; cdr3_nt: TGTGCCAGCAGCTTCGTGGGCGGGGGGGCGGAGGAGCAGTACTTC; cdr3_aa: CASSFVGGGAEEQYF
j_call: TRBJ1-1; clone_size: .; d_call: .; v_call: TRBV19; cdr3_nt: TGTGCCAGTACCCAACGGGGTATAGCTGAAGCTTTCTTT; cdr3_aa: CASTQRGIAEAFF